The text below deals with one T cell receptor (beta chain). Its antigen is undetermined. The source of the sample is a study of cytomegalovirus exposure and HLA in healthy donors. Regarding the study as a whole: Among TCR beta chains, those listed as cytomegalovirus-associated numbered some 170. TCR beta sequences reportedly predicted most subjects' HLA-A and HLA-B alleles accurately.

It was with 60 Vbeta and 13 Jbeta primers that the PCR ran. TCRdb's copy holds only in-frame clones and misses some; the assay was immunoSEQ multiplex PCR. The sample shows 90,000 to 110,000 clones, about three quarters of them seen only once. The CDR3 is 14 residues long. V dropped 7 bases and J dropped 2; count of bases not matched to a gene: 8. Germline values: CDR1 SGHVS, CDR2 FQNEAQ. The clonotype was recovered from a male donor in good health and CMV-seronegative. This chain uses TRBV7-8 with TRBJ2-7; 7 bases agree with TRBD1. The sequencing sample was made of PBMCs. CDR3 DNA: TGTGCCAGCATCCCGGGACAGTGGGCCTACGAGCAGTACTTC. It yields the protein CASIPGQWAYEQYF.